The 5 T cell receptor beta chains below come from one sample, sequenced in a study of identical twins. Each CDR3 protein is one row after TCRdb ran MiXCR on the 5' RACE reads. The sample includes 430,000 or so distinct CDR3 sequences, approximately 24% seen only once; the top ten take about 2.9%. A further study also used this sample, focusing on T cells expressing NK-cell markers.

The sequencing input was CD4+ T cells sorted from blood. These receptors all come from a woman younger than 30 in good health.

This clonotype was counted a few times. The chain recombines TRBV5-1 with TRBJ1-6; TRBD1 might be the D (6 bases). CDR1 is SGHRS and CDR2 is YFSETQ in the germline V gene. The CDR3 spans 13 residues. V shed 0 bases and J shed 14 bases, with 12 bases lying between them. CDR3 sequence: CASSLALGDTLHF. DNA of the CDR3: TGCGCCAGCAGCTTGGCGCTCGGGGACACCCTCCACTTT.

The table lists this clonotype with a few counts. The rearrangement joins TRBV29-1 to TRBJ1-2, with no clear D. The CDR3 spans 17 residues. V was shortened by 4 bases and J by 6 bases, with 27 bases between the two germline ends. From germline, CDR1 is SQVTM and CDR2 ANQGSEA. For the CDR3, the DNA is TGCAGCGTTGGAGCCTCAAGGTGGCAGTTAAGGCGGCATGGCTACACCTTC. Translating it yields CSVGASRWQLRRHGYTF.

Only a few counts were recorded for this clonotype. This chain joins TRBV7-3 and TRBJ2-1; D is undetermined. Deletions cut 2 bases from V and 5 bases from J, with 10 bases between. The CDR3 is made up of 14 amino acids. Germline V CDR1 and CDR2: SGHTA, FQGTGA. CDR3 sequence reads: CASSLSGTDNEQFF. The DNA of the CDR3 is TGTGCCAGCAGCTTATCCGGTACTGACAATGAGCAGTTCTTC.

The CDR3 loop is CASTHTRDDEKLFF. CDR3 DNA sequence: TGTGCCAGCACCCACACCCGTGATGATGAAAAACTGTTTTTT. The genes are TRBV2 and TRBJ1-4, with unresolved D. CDR3 length equals 14 residues. Germline CDR1 reads SNHLY; CDR2 reads FYNNEI. The V and J ends lost 7 bases and 6 bases respectively, with 15 bases between them.

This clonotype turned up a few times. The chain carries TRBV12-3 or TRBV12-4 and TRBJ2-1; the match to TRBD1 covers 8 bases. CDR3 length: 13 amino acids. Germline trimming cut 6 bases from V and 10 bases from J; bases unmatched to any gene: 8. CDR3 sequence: CASSQGTGGEQFF. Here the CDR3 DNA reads TGTGCCAGCAGCCAGGGGACAGGAGGGGAGCAGTTCTTC.